This TCR beta chain is from a study of lymphopenia after photon versus proton radiotherapy. Profiling relied on immunoSEQ multiplex PCR, and the TCRdb table lists in-frame clones only, not all of them. The sample has 35,000 to 45,000 clones; around 81% are singletons. The CDR3 has 16 residues. After removal of 1 base from V and 2 bases from J, the junction contained 2 bases not matched to a gene. Germline-derived CDR1 and CDR2 are MNHNY and SVGAGI (reference sequence). General study findings and limits: Survival link was tested only in deceased patients; proton benefit remains a possibility. Relative stability marked proton patients; photon patients lost diversity and naive cells.

As regards this clone: Antigen: not known.

The sequences come from peripheral blood, collected from a patient treated with proton-based radiotherapy. The source of this sequence is a woman between 70 and 85 years old with pancreatic cancer. V usage is TRBV6-6 and J usage is TRBJ2-7, with 13 positions matching TRBD2. The CDR3 DNA follows: TGTGCCAGCAGTTACTTAGGGACTAGCGGGACCTACGAGCAGTACTTC. Amino acid sequence: CASSYLGTSGTYEQYF.